This entry concerns a single T cell receptor (beta chain). The antigen is not known. The sample originates from a study of T-cell memory formation after mild COVID-19. CDR3 length: 16 amino acids. Germline assignment: CDR1 SGHTA and CDR2 FQGTGA. The V segment lost 5 bases and the J segment 1 base; nucleotides outside the gene matches: 9. Points from the study as a whole: CD4+ contracting clones lay mainly in CM and EM, CD8+ ones in EMRA.

TCRdb ran MiXCR on the 5' RACE reads and lists one entry per CDR3 protein. The sample holds 450,000 or so distinct CDR3 sequences, 20% to 30% seen once. Sequencing used PBMCs or a T cell subset sorted from them (not recorded which). This clonotype originated in an adult woman who had mild COVID-19 (a few samples of this study predate the infection). Cell type and time point are not known. The rearrangement joins TRBV7-3 to TRBJ2-3, with 7 bases lining up with TRBD1. The CDR3, as DNA: TGTGCCAGCAGCCGATTAGGAGGACAGGGCACAGATACGCAGTATTTT. Translated, it gives CASSRLGGQGTDTQYF.